The table lists the clone carrying this TCR beta chain with many counts. Its cognate antigen is unknown. The sample belongs to a study of T cells in Graves' hyperthyroidism and ophthalmopathy. The CDR3 regions of TCR beta were amplified from RNA transcripts. The TCR CDR3 was amplified in a first-round RT-PCR using the HTBI primer set. MiXCR was run by TCRdb on the multiplex PCR reads, yielding one entry per CDR3 protein. The sample holds a few hundred thousand distinct CDR3 sequences, about 45% seen once. Study findings and constraints: Most thyroid clonotypes with frequency above 0.001 were detected in blood.

The CDR3 covers 16 residues. J gave up 2 bases and V 6 bases, and 12 bases lay outside the gene matches. Graves' hyperthyroidism was deemed stable given no ophthalmopathy progression within 18 months. Exclusion followed for patients with uncontrolled infection, other autoimmune disease, pregnancy or lactation. Material for sequencing was peripheral blood or thyroid tissue (not recorded which). The receptor's source is a woman younger than 35 with Graves' hyperthyroidism. The chain uses TRBV12-3 or TRBV12-4 and TRBJ2-5; TRBD2 matches at 7 bases. This CDR3 is CASSPRPTAGQETQYF. The CDR3 DNA reads TGTGCCAGCAGCCCTAGGCCGACAGCGGGACAAGAGACCCAGTACTTC.